Sequencing of this T cell receptor (beta chain) was carried out in a study of CXCR3-negative and CXCR3-positive naive CD8 T cells. Each TRB cDNA library was prepared by 5' RACE (with UMI labels). One entry per CDR3 protein, without DNA, is what TCRdb gives after re-calling the 5' RACE reads. The sample yields about 4,800 distinct CDR3 sequences, of which the top ten take up 2.7%. As for this clonotype: No antigen is known for it.

CDR3 length equals 15 residues. CDR1 LGHNA and CDR2 YSLEER come from the germline V gene. Study findings and constraints: Post-cryopreservation CXCR3 expression was partly diminished, and the bulk of assays employed fresh PBMCs.

This receptor was identified in a human donor in good health. Some clones in this sample may be carry-over from other donors' samples. The chain couples TRBV4-3 to TRBJ1-2. The specimen sequenced was naive CXCR3- CD8+ T cells from blood. Subset defined: CD45RO-CCR7+CD27+CD95- naive CD8+ T cells lacking CXCR3 (TNR3-). The CDR3 sequence: CASSQGRGGGNGYTF.